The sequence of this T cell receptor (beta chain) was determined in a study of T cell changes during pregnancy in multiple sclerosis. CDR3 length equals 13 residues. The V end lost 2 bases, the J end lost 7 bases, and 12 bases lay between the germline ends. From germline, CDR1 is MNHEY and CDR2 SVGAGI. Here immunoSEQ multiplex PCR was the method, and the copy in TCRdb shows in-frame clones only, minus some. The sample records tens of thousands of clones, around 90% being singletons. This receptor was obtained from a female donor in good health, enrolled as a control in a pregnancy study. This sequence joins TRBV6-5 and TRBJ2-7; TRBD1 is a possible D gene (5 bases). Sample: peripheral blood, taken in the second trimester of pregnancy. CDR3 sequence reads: CASSYRTPPEQYF. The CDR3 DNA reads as TGTGCCAGCAGTTACCGGACACCTCCGGAGCAGTACTTC.